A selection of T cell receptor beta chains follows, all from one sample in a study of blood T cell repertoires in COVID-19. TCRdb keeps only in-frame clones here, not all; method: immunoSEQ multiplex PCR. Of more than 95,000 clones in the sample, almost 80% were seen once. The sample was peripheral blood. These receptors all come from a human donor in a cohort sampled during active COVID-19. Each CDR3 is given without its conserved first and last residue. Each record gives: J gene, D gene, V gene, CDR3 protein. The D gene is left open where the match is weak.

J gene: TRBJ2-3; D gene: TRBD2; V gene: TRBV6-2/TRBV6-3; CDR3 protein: ASSYRGLAGDTDTQY
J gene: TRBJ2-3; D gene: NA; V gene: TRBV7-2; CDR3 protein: ASSLTRGTDTQY
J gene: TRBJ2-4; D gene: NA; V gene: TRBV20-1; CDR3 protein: SARDRG
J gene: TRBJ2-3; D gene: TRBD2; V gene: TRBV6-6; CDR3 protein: ASSRLAGVGATDTQY
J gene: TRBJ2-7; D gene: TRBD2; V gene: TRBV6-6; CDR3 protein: ASRSRAGAHYEQY
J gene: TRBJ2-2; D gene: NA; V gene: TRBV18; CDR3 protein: ASSPRGLDGSNTGELF
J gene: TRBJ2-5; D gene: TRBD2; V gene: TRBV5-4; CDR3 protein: ASSLGLAGGGKETQY
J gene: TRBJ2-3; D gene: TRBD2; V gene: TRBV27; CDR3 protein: ATNGASGGAPDTQY
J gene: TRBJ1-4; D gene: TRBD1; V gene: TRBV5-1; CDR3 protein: ASSSIDRDEKLF
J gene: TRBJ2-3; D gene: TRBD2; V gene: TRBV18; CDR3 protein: ASSAGTSGRTDTQY
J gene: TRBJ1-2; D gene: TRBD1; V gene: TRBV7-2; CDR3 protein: ASSSRDRGTTNYGYT
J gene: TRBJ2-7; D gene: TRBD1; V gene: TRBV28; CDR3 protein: ASTGGFSYEQY
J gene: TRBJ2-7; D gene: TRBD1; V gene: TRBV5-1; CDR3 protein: ASSLVDRVSYEQY
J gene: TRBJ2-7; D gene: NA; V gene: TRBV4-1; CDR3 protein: ASSQEHRVFYEQY
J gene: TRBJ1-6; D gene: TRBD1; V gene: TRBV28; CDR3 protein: ASRSGTGRGNSPLH